The 14 T cell receptor beta chains below all came from one sample that was sequenced in a study of identifying expanded T cells in peripheral blood. Profiled with immunoSEQ multiplex PCR; TCRdb holds only in-frame clones, not every one. The sample has 85,000 to 90,000 clones; 75% to 90% are singletons. Sequencing input: blood. These receptors came from a person aged 18 to 75 in good health.

About this clone itself: At one boundary the junction diverges from the germline segment, which might be a read error. The chain joins TRBV7-9 to TRBJ2-5, with D possibly TRBD2 on 5 matching bases. The CDR3 has 16 residues. Germline CDR1 is SEHNR and CDR2 is FQNEAQ (reference sequence). The CDR3 sequence: CASSQGQADETETQYF. The CDR3 DNA follows: TGCGCCAGCAGCCAAGGTCAAGCGGACGAAACAGAGACCCAGTACTTC.

The chain has TRBV10-2 and TRBJ2-7; unclear D gene. V was shortened by 4 bases and J by 1 base, with 11 bases between the two germline ends. The CDR3 has 14 residues. Germline-derived CDR1 and CDR2 are WSHSY and SAAADI. The CDR3 loop is CASSGALGSYEQYF. Here the CDR3 DNA reads TGCGCCAGCAGTGGGGCGCTAGGGTCCTACGAGCAGTACTTC.

The chain combines TRBV29-1 with TRBJ1-2, with D unclear. The germline gives CDR1 SQVTM, CDR2 ANQGSEA. The ends were cut back, 5 bases at V and 5 bases at J, with 3 bases in the middle. CDR3 length: 9 residues. The CDR3 nucleotides are TGCAGCGTTTTTTATGGCTACACCTTC. Encoded protein: CSVFYGYTF.

The chain is built from TRBV15 and TRBJ1-1, with a possible D match to TRBD1 (5 bases). This CDR3 contains 14 residues. Trimming pared 3 bases from V and 0 bases from J, leaving 8 bases between. Looked up from germline, CDR1 is LNHNV and CDR2 is YYDKDF (reference sequence). CDR3 region: CATSSGALNTEAFF. The CDR3 region has the DNA TGTGCCACCAGCAGCGGGGCGCTGAACACTGAAGCTTTCTTT. The variable domain in full, with the rest retrieved from reference TRBV15 and TRBJ1-1, is DAMVIQNPRYQVTQFGKPVTLSCSQTLNHNVMYWYQQKSSQAPKLLFHYYDKDFNNEADTPDNFQSRRPNTSFCFLDIRSPGLGDTAMYLCATSSGALNTEAFFGQGTRLTVV.

The gene calls are TRBV2 and TRBJ1-3, with 7 bases aligning to TRBD1. V shed 5 bases and J 1 base; nucleotides not matched to a gene: 2. The CDR3 covers 14 residues. CDR1 and CDR2 (germline): SNHLY, FYNNEI. CDR3 region: CASSRTGSGNTIYF. The DNA for the CDR3 is TGTGCCAGCAGTAGGACAGGATCTGGAAACACCATATATTTT. The full variable domain, completed using reference TRBV2 and TRBJ1-3, is EPEVTQTPSHQVTQMGQEVILRCVPISNHLYFYWYRQILGQKVEFLVSFYNNEISEKSEIFDDQFSVERPDGSNFTLKIRSTKLEDSAMYFCASSRTGSGNTIYFGEGSWLTVV.

V is TRBV10-3 and J is TRBJ1-4; 9 bases map to TRBD1. CDR3 length: 15 residues. CDR1 is ENHRY and CDR2 is SYGVKD in the germline V gene. The V gene end was trimmed by 3 bases and the J gene end by 5 bases; junction bases not matched to a gene: 4. DNA for the CDR3: TGTGCCATCAGTGATACACAGGGGGCAAATGAAAAACTGTTTTTT. Amino acids: CAISDTQGANEKLFF.

This chain links TRBV11-3 with TRBJ1-1, with a possible D match to TRBD1 (6 bases). Germline V gives CDR1 SGHNT, CDR2 YENEEA. With 5 bases removed from V and 2 bases from J, the gap between germline ends came to 15 bases. The CDR3 is 15 residues long. CDR3: CASSIQAGANTEAFF. The CDR3 bases are TGTGCCAGCAGCATACAAGCAGGGGCTAACACTGAAGCTTTCTTT. Full variable domain (outside the CDR3, taken from reference TRBV11-3 and TRBJ1-1): EAGVVQSPRYKIIEKKQPVAFWCNPISGHNTLYWYLQNLGQGPELLIRYENEEAVDDSQLPKDRFSAERLKGVDSTLKIQPAELGDSAVYLCASSIQAGANTEAFFGQGTRLTVV.

The chain joins TRBV4-3 to TRBJ1-5; the D gene is possibly TRBD1 (5 bases). The CDR3 is made up of 14 amino acids. Germline CDR1 LGHNA, CDR2 YSLEER. The V end was cut by 3 bases, the J end by 6 bases, with 12 bases between. The CDR3 spells CASSHFRDRQPQHF. CDR3 in DNA: TGCGCCAGCAGCCATTTCAGGGATCGTCAGCCCCAGCATTTT.

The J gene is TRBJ2-3, the V gene TRBV19; the D gene is possibly TRBD2 (5 bases). Germline V lookup: CDR1 LNHDA, CDR2 SQIVND (reference sequence). Deletions cut 6 bases from V and 2 bases from J, with 27 bases between. There are 19 residues in the CDR3. In DNA form, the CDR3 reads TGTGCCAGTAGCCCGTTCCGAGGACGAGGACTGCCCACCACAGATACGCAGTATTTT. It yields the protein CASSPFRGRGLPTTDTQYF.

The chain combines TRBV6-5 with TRBJ1-1; D is ambiguous. Germline-derived CDR1 and CDR2 are MNHEY and SVGAGI. This CDR3 has 12 residues. V gave up 10 bases and J gave up 0 bases, with 9 bases separating them. The DNA of the CDR3 is TGTGCCACCAGACTGATGAACACTGAAGCTTTCTTT. Protein sequence: CATRLMNTEAFF.

This rearrangement joins TRBV19 to TRBJ1-1, with D possibly matching TRBD1 (5 bases). With 5 bases removed from V and 1 base from J, the gap between germline ends came to 17 bases. This CDR3 has 16 amino acids. Germline CDR1 is LNHDA and CDR2 is SQIVND (reference sequence). The CDR3 sequence: CASSSGWEWGNTEAFF. The CDR3 DNA reads TGTGCCAGTAGTTCAGGGTGGGAGTGGGGGAACACTGAAGCTTTCTTT.

The V gene is TRBV27, the J gene TRBJ1-6, with D uncertain. Per the germline V gene, CDR1 is MNHEY and CDR2 is SMNVEV (reference sequence). The V and J ends lost 2 bases and 8 bases respectively, with 13 bases between them. This CDR3 has 15 amino acids. In DNA form, the CDR3 reads TGTGCCAGCAGTTTAGGGGAGGGAGAGTATTCACCCCTCCACTTT. Protein: CASSLGEGEYSPLHF.

This chain links TRBV7-2 with TRBJ2-7; possibly TRBD1 or TRBD2 for D (5 bases each). Germline V gene sequence: CDR1 SGHTA, CDR2 FQGNSA. The V and J ends lost 3 bases and 2 bases respectively, with 11 bases between them. The CDR3 extends over 14 amino acids. The CDR3 sequence: CASSLPGRTYEQYF. The CDR3 region has the DNA TGTGCCAGCAGCTTGCCGGGACGTACCTACGAGCAGTACTTC. Full variable domain (outside the CDR3, taken from reference TRBV7-2 and TRBJ2-7): GAGVSQSPSNKVTEKGKDVELRCDPISGHTALYWYRQSLGQGLEFLIYFQGNSAPDKSGLPSDRFSAERTGGSVSTLTIQRTQQEDSAVYLCASSLPGRTYEQYFGPGTRLTVT.

The chain uses TRBV27 and TRBJ1-2; D possibly corresponds to TRBD1 (5 bases). The CDR3 spans 15 residues. Germline CDR1 and CDR2: MNHEY and SMNVEV (reference sequence). Trimming removed 5 bases at V and 8 bases at J, with 21 bases between. CDR3 bases: TGTGCCAGCAGTCCCATAGGTCAGGGAGAGGACGGCTACACCTTC. Encoded protein: CASSPIGQGEDGYTF.